This T cell receptor (beta chain) was identified in a study of blood T cell repertoires in COVID-19. Whole-study context: The origin of the acute and convalescent COVID-19 samples was the United States, Italy and Spain. PBMCs, B-cell-depleted T cells, or T cells were the source of the cDNA or gDNA that made up the material.

Germline V gene sequence: CDR1 LNHDA, CDR2 SQIVND (reference sequence). With 3 bases clipped from V and 8 bases from J, the junction kept 11 bases outside the gene matches. The CDR3 totals 16 residues. Per the study methods: Reference gene primer amplification gave estimated nucleated cell counts. Only in-frame clones appear in the TCRdb table, and some are missing; sequencing was by immunoSEQ multiplex PCR. The V and J calls and clone size are taken from that table; D and trimming were inferred from the DNA. The sample consists of some 120,000 clones, approximately 81% of them appearing once. The sequenced sample consisted of peripheral blood. This receptor was obtained from a man between 60 and 75 years old with acute or convalescent COVID-19. This chain uses TRBV19 with TRBJ2-1; TRBD2 matches 9 bases. The chain's CDR3 is CASSIGLGLADDEQFF. The CDR3 coding sequence is TGTGCCAGTAGTATTGGTTTGGGACTAGCTGACGATGAGCAGTTCTTC.